This T cell receptor beta chain was identified during a study of T cells in Graves' hyperthyroidism and ophthalmopathy. Study results and caveats: From stable hyperthyroidism, ophthalmopathy was separated by a 13 V-J model.

The CDR3 sequence is 15 residues long. CDR1 SGHTS and CDR2 YDEGEE come from the germline V gene. Trimming cost V 1 base and J 2 bases, with 11 bases left between them. This clonotype was observed at least ten times. What it binds is unknown. The investigators amplified TCR beta CDR3 regions from RNA transcripts. A set of HTBI primers served as the primers for a first-round RT-PCR of the TCR CDR3. TCRdb re-analysed the multiplex PCR reads in MiXCR, keeping a single row per CDR3 protein. The sample includes nearly 600,000 distinct CDR3 sequences, roughly 13% of them seen just once. Newly diagnosed hyperthyroidism, duration under 2 months, in patients aged 18 to 65.

The TCR comes from a woman under 40 with Graves' hyperthyroidism that later progressed to Graves' ophthalmopathy. The sample taken for sequencing was blood. The chain joins TRBV5-8 to TRBJ2-3, with D tentatively TRBD2 (7 bases). For the CDR3, the DNA is TGTGCCAGCAGCTTGAGCGGGGACATCACAGATACGCAGTATTTT. Its translation is CASSLSGDITDTQYF.